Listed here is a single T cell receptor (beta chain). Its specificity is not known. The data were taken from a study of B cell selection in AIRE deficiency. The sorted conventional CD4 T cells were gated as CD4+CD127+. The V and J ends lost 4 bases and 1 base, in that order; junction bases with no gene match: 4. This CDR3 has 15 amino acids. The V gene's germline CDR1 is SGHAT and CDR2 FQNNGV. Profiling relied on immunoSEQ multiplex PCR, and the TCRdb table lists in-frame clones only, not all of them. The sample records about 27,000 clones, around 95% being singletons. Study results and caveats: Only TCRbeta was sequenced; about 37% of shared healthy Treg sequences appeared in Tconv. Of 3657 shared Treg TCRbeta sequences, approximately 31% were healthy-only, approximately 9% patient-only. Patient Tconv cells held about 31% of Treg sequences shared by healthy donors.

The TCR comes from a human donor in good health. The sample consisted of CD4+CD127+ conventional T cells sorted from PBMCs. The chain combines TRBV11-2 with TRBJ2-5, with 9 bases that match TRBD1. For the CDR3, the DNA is TGTGCCAGCAGCTCAGTGACAGGGGGCCAAGAGACCCAGTACTTC. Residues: CASSSVTGGQETQYF.